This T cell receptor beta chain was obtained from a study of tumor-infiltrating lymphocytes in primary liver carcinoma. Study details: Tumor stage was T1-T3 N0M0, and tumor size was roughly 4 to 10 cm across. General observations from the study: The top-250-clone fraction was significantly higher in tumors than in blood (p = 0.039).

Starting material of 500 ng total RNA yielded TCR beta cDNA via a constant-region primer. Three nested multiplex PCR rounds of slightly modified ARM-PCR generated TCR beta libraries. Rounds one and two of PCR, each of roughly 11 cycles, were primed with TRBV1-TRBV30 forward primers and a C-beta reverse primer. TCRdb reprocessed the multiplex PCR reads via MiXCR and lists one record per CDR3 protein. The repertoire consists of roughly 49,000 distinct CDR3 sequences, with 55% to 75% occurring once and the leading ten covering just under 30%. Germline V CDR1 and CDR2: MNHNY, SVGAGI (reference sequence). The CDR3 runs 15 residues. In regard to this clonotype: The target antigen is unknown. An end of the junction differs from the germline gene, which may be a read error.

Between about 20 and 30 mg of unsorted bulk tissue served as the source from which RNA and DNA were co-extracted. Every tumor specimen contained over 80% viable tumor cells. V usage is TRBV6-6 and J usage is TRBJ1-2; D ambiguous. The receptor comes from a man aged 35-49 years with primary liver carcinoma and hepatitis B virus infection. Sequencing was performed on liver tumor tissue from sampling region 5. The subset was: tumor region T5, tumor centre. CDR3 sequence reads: CASSYRHFTNYGYTF. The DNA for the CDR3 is TGTGCCAGTAGTTACAGACATTTTACCAACTATGGCTACACCTTC.